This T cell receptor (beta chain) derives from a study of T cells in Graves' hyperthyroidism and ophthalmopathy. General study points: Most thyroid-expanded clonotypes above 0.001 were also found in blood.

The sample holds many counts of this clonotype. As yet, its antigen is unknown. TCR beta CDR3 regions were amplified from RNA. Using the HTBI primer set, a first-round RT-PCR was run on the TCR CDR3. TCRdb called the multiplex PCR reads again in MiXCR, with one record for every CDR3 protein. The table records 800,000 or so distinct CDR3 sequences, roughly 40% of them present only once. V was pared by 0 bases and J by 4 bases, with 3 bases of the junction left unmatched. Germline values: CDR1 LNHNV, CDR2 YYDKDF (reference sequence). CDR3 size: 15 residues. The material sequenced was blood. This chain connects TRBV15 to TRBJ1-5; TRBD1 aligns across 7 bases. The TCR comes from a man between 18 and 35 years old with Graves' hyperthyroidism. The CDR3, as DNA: TGTGCCACCAGCAGAGATCCAGGGGGTAATCAGCCCCAGCATTTT. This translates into CATSRDPGGNQPQHF.